This T cell receptor beta chain was observed in a study of cytomegalovirus exposure and HLA in healthy donors. General study findings and limits: Later on, a genetic analysis was performed. It linked a missense variant in DCLRE1C with V- and J-gene trimming of TCR beta. The Asian-associated ancestry cluster reportedly had fewer N-insertions than the roughly 700-donor mean in a later analysis.

In this sample, this clone turned up a few times. Its target is not known. The CDR3 spans 15 residues. V gave up 0 bases and J gave up 2 bases, with 9 bases separating them. Germline values: CDR1 SGDLS, CDR2 YYNGEE. It was with 60 Vbeta and 13 Jbeta primers that the PCR ran. Some clones are missing from TCRdb's copy, which holds only in-frame ones; the method was immunoSEQ multiplex PCR. The sample gives some 140,000 clones, approximately 61% of which show up once; approximately 1.6% is in the top ten. Sequenced sample: PBMCs. This chain links TRBV9 with TRBJ2-1; perhaps TRBD2 as D (5 bases). The receptor's source is a human donor in good health. The CDR3 DNA sequence: TGTGCCAGCAGCGTAGCGGGAACCGCCTACAATGAGCAGTTCTTC. It specifies CASSVAGTAYNEQFF.